Below, one T cell receptor (beta chain) is given with its context. Its target is not known. Germline lookup yields CDR1 SGHVS and CDR2 FNYEAQ. This CDR3 comprises 13 residues. With 5 bases clipped from V and 9 bases from J, the junction kept 6 bases outside the gene matches. The data are from a study of CD8 T cell repertoires and HIV-1 epitope variants. Study-wide context: Epitopes were three Gag families plus Nef HW9 and YT9. Study findings and constraints: Of eight or nine antigen-specific beta clonotypes, about six appeared to cross-react with escape variants.

Sequencing was performed with immunoSEQ multiplex PCR; in TCRdb, only in-frame clones are kept and a portion is missing. The profile covers 5,100 or so clones, with 65% appearing a single time and approximately 47% taken by the ten largest. The clonotype originates from a male donor with HIV. The sample was cultured CD8+ T cells derived from PBMCs. V is TRBV7-6 and J is TRBJ2-1; TRBD2 matches 8 bases. This CDR3 reads CASSPLGGGEQFF. In DNA, the CDR3 is TGTGCCAGCAGCCCCCTCGGGGGGGGTGAGCAGTTCTTC.